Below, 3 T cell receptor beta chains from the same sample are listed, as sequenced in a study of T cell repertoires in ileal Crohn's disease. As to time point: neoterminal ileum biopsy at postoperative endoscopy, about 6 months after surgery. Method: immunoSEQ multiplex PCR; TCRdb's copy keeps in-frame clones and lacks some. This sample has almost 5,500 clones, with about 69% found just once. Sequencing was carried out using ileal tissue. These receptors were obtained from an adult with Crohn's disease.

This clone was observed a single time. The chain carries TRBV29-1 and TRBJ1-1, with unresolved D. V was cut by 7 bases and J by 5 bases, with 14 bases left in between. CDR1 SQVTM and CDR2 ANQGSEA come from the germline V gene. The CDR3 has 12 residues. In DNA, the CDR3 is TGCAGCGGCATGAGGGTGATGACTGAAGCTTTCTTT. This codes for CSGMRVMTEAFF.

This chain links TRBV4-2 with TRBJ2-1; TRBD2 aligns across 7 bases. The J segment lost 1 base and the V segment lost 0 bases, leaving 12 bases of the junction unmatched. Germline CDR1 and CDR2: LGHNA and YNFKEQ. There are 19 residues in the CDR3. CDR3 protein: CASSQDGSGPPSSYNEQFF. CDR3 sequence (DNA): TGTGCCAGCAGCCAAGATGGTAGCGGGCCCCCCTCGTCCTACAATGAGCAGTTCTTC.

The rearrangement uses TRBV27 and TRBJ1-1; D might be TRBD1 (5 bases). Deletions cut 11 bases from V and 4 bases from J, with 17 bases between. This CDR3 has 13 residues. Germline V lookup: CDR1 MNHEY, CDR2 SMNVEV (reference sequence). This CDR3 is CAGTREGSTEAFF. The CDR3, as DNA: TGTGCCGGCACGAGGGAGGGGAGCACTGAAGCTTTCTTT.